These 27 T cell receptor beta chains were all obtained from the same sample, sequenced in a study of T cell responses to AZD1222 COVID-19 vaccine. The table came from immunoSEQ multiplex PCR; TCRdb's copy has only in-frame clones and leaves some out. Of about 92,000 clones in the sample, about nine tenths were seen once. Sequenced here: peripheral blood, sampled on day 0 of AZD1222 vaccination. Every receptor here comes from an adult in good health.

J is TRBJ2-1 and V is TRBV11-2; D might be TRBD2 (5 bases). The CDR3 runs 14 residues. CDR1 and CDR2 from the germline V gene are SGHAT and FQNNGV. V was pared by 3 bases and J by 5 bases, with 11 bases between. The CDR3 coding sequence is TGTGCCAGCAGCTTGTTTTCCGGGAACAATGAGCAGTTCTTC. Its protein is CASSLFSGNNEQFF.

The DNA of the CDR3 is TGTGCCAGCAGCCTTCTTGGGGCCAACACCGGGGAGCTGTTTTTT. Residues: CASSLLGANTGELFF. J is TRBJ2-2 and V is TRBV5-6; the D gene is possibly TRBD1 (5 bases). The CDR3 has 15 amino acids. The ends were cut back, 4 bases at V and 2 bases at J, with 12 bases in the middle. The germline V gene encodes CDR1 SGHDT and CDR2 YYEEEE.

This clone appeared once. The chain recombines TRBV28 with TRBJ1-4; 9 bases agree with TRBD1. There are 15 residues in the CDR3. V gave up 4 bases and J gave up 7 bases; unmatched junction bases: 7. Germline V gives CDR1 MDHEN, CDR2 SYDVKM. The CDR3 spells CASSSEDRGGEKLFF. CDR3 bases: TGTGCCAGCAGTTCGGAGGACAGGGGAGGTGAAAAACTGTTTTTT.

The chain employs TRBV5-1 and TRBJ1-2; D ambiguous. V dropped 4 bases and J dropped 4 bases, with 11 bases sitting between them. CDR1 is SGHRS, CDR2 YFSETQ, per germline. CDR3 length: 13 residues. In nucleotides, the CDR3 is TGCGCCAGCAGCCCGGACCCCAGCTATGGCTACACCTTC. Its translation: CASSPDPSYGYTF.

The V gene is TRBV5-4, the J gene TRBJ1-4; 8 nucleotides agree with TRBD1. The CDR3 sequence is 16 residues long. CDR1 is SGHNT, CDR2 YYREEE, per germline (reference sequence). V lost 2 bases, J lost 3 bases, and 6 bases stayed unmatched. Here the CDR3 reads CASSLDRGAANEKLFF. In nucleotides, the CDR3 is TGTGCCAGCAGCTTAGACAGGGGAGCAGCTAATGAAAAACTGTTTTTT. Complete variable domain (other parts from reference TRBV5-4 and TRBJ1-4): ETGVTQSPTHLIKTRGQQVTLRCSSQSGHNTVSWYQQALGQGPQFIFQYYREEENGRGNFPPRFSGLQFPNYSSELNVNALELDDSALYLCASSLDRGAANEKLFFGSGTQLSVL.

This clone was seen more than once but under ten times. This sequence joins TRBV7-2 and TRBJ1-5, with D hard to call. The germline CDR1 and CDR2 sequences are SGHTA and FQGNSA. V dropped 3 bases and J dropped 4 bases, with 13 bases sitting between them. There are 15 residues in the CDR3. CDR3: CASSLGVLNNQPQHF. The CDR3 nucleotides read TGTGCCAGCAGCTTGGGCGTTTTGAATAATCAGCCCCAGCATTTT.

CDR3 bases: TGCGCCAGCAGCCAAGACCAGGGGGTGTACGAGCAGTACTTC. Amino acid sequence: CASSQDQGVYEQYF. The V call is TRBV4-3, the J call TRBJ2-7, with 7 bases identical to TRBD1. Trimming cost V 0 bases and J 4 bases; bases outside gene matches: 3. Germline-derived CDR1 and CDR2 are LGHNA and YSLEER. The CDR3 is 14 amino acids.

The J gene is TRBJ1-5, the V gene TRBV30; D not certain. V gave up 2 bases and J gave up 2 bases, with 7 bases separating them. The CDR3 is made up of 13 amino acids. Germline assignment: CDR1 GTSNPN and CDR2 SVGIG (reference sequence). The CDR3 DNA is TGTGCCTGGAGTCAAATGGGCAATCAGCCCCAGCATTTT. Its protein product is CAWSQMGNQPQHF.

The chain combines TRBV5-1 with TRBJ1-1, with D tentatively TRBD1 (5 bases). The CDR3 has 15 residues. Looked up from germline, CDR1 is SGHRS and CDR2 is YFSETQ. The V and J ends lost 0 bases and 1 base respectively, with 10 bases between them. The CDR3 nucleotides are TGCGCCAGCAGCTTGGGACAGCTCAGGAACACTGAAGCTTTCTTT. Protein product: CASSLGQLRNTEAFF.

This chain uses TRBV3-1 (or the pseudogene TRBV3-2) with TRBJ2-3, with 10 bases that match TRBD2. The germline gives CDR1 LGHDT, CDR2 YNNKEL (reference sequence). Trimming took 4 bases from V and 3 from J; bases not matched to a gene: 4. The length of the CDR3 is 15 residues. This CDR3 reads CASSPAGGLTDTQYF. The CDR3 DNA sequence: TGTGCCAGCAGCCCAGCGGGGGGGCTGACAGATACGCAGTATTTT.

CDR3 DNA: TGTGCCAGCAGCCCCTCGGTCTCATACGAGCAGTACTTC. It encodes CASSPSVSYEQYF. The chain joins TRBV4-2 to TRBJ2-7; D remains ambiguous. The V gene's germline CDR1 is LGHNA and CDR2 YNFKEQ. V was clipped by 4 bases and J by 4 bases, with 11 bases between them. The CDR3 sequence is 13 residues long.

This sequence joins TRBV27 and TRBJ1-1, with TRBD1 as a possible D gene (5 bases). The germline CDR1 and CDR2 sequences are MNHEY and SMNVEV (reference sequence). This CDR3 contains 16 residues. Trimming cost V 4 bases and J 4 bases, with 19 bases left between them. DNA for the CDR3: TGTGCCAGCAGTTGGGCAGGGCCGTCGTTGGGCACTGAAGCTTTCTTT. Amino acid sequence: CASSWAGPSLGTEAFF.

The gene calls are TRBV28 and TRBJ2-3, with D perhaps TRBD1 (6 bases). There are 14 residues in the CDR3. Germline lookup yields CDR1 MDHEN and CDR2 SYDVKM. Trimming removed 2 bases from V and 10 bases from J, with 16 bases in between. In nucleotides, the CDR3 is TGTGCCAGCAGTTTAGGGGACACCGGGCTTGCGCAGTATTTT. Its translation is CASSLGDTGLAQYF.

The gene calls are TRBV30 and TRBJ2-3; 7 positions match TRBD1. CDR1 GTSNPN and CDR2 SVGIG come from the germline V gene (reference sequence). J was trimmed by 2 bases and V by 2 bases; bases with no gene match: 4. The CDR3 runs to 14 residues. The CDR3 region is CAWSRDRPTDTQYF. In DNA form, the CDR3 reads TGTGCCTGGAGTCGGGACAGACCCACAGATACGCAGTATTTT.

This sequence joins TRBV5-8 and TRBJ1-1, with D unclear. Germline assignment: CDR1 SGHTS and CDR2 YDEGEE. The ends were cut back, 1 base at V and 9 bases at J, with 4 bases in the middle. This CDR3 comprises 10 residues. Written as DNA, the CDR3 is TGTGCCAGCAGCTTGACCCAAGCTTTCTTT. Its protein is CASSLTQAFF.

The chain is built from TRBV7-2 and TRBJ2-1, with 11 bases that match TRBD2. Losses at the gene ends were 7 bases for V and 0 bases for J; bases not matched to a gene: 5. Germline V gives CDR1 SGHTA, CDR2 FQGNSA. CDR3 size: 16 residues. The CDR3 loop is CASTIAGGSSYNEQFF. The CDR3 bases are TGTGCCAGCACCATAGCGGGGGGGTCCTCCTACAATGAGCAGTTCTTC.

The V call is TRBV11-2, the J call TRBJ1-6; no definite D call. CDR3 size: 15 residues. The germline CDR1 and CDR2 sequences are SGHAT and FQNNGV. Trimming stripped 1 base from V and 7 bases from J, with 11 bases between. CDR3 sequence reads: CASSLVGRGNSPLHF. In DNA, the CDR3 is TGTGCCAGCAGCTTAGTAGGCAGAGGCAATTCACCCCTCCACTTT.

The rearrangement joins TRBV6-2 or TRBV6-3 to TRBJ2-1; D remains unclear. Trimming removed 2 bases from V and 2 bases from J, with 1 base in between. CDR1 is MNHEY, CDR2 SVGEGT, per germline. The CDR3 spans 12 residues. CDR3 DNA: TGTGCCAGCAGTTACCCCTACAATGAGCAGTTCTTC. It is translated as CASSYPYNEQFF.

The chain links TRBV2 to TRBJ2-1; perhaps TRBD2 as D (5 bases). CDR1 and CDR2 from the germline V gene are SNHLY and FYNNEI. The CDR3 runs 12 residues. V was pared by 6 bases and J by 9 bases, with 12 bases between. The CDR3 spells CASRGRDPEQFF. Here the CDR3 DNA reads TGTGCCAGCAGGGGTCGGGATCCTGAGCAGTTCTTC.

The chain has TRBV6-1 and TRBJ1-5; D gene ambiguous. V shed 4 bases and J shed 0 bases, with 13 bases lying between them. The CDR3 spans 16 residues. CDR1 is MNHNS and CDR2 is SASEGT in the germline V gene. CDR3 nucleotide sequence: TGTGCCAGCAGTGTTTTACTCGAGGATAGCAATCAGCCCCAGCATTTT. Amino acid sequence: CASSVLLEDSNQPQHF.

This sequence joins TRBV18 and TRBJ2-7, with TRBD1 as a possible D gene (6 bases). V lost 4 bases, J lost 2 bases, and 9 bases lay in between. The CDR3 runs to 13 residues. Germline V CDR1 and CDR2: KGHSH, LQKENI. CDR3 DNA sequence: TGTGCCAGCTCACTTGGACAGACCTACGAGCAGTACTTC. It yields the protein CASSLGQTYEQYF.

The rearrangement uses TRBV7-3 and TRBJ2-1; tentative D call: TRBD1 (5 bases). The V gene lost 2 bases and the J gene lost 5 bases, with 7 bases spanning the gap. The CDR3 totals 13 residues. Germline V gives CDR1 SGHTA, CDR2 FQGTGA. The DNA of the CDR3 is TGTGCCAGCAGCTTATCCAGGGACAATGAGCAGTTCTTC. This codes for CASSLSRDNEQFF.

This rearrangement joins TRBV9 to TRBJ1-2; 10 bases map to TRBD1. Germline V CDR1 and CDR2: SGDLS, YYNGEE. The CDR3 consists of 15 residues. V was pared by 2 bases and J by 5 bases, with 6 bases of the junction left unmatched. The DNA for the CDR3 is TGTGCCAGCAGCGTGACAGGGGGCGAAGGATATGGCTACACCTTC. Amino acids: CASSVTGGEGYGYTF.

This clone is classed as medium-sized. The V and J genes are TRBV2 and TRBJ2-7; a weak D match, TRBD2 (6 bases). This CDR3 has 14 residues. The V gene lost 6 bases and the J gene lost 2 bases, with 14 bases spanning the gap. CDR1 and CDR2 (germline): SNHLY, FYNNEI. The CDR3 is CASRGGSGAYEQYF. CDR3 DNA: TGTGCCAGCAGGGGGGGTTCGGGAGCCTACGAGCAGTACTTC. Full variable domain (rest looked up from reference TRBV2 and TRBJ2-7): EPEVTQTPSHQVTQMGQEVILRCVPISNHLYFYWYRQILGQKVEFLVSFYNNEISEKSEIFDDQFSVERPDGSNFTLKIRSTKLEDSAMYFCASRGGSGAYEQYFGPGTRLTVT.

The chain recombines TRBV18 with TRBJ1-2; D possibly corresponds to TRBD1 (5 bases). Trimming pared 3 bases from V and 2 bases from J, leaving 13 bases between. The CDR3 spans 15 residues. CDR1 is KGHSH, CDR2 LQKENI, per germline. CDR3 nucleotides: TGTGCCAGCTCACCCGACAGAGTACAAAACTATGGCTACACCTTC. This translates into CASSPDRVQNYGYTF. Variable domain in full (rest from reference TRBV18 and TRBJ1-2): NAGVMQNPRHLVRRRGQEARLRCSPMKGHSHVYWYRQLPEEGLKFMVYLQKENIIDESGMPKERFSAEFPKEGPSILRIQQVVRGDSAAYFCASSPDRVQNYGYTFGSGTRLTVV.

The rearrangement joins TRBV5-1 to TRBJ2-7; perhaps TRBD2 as D (5 bases). Germline-derived CDR1 and CDR2 are SGHRS and YFSETQ. V was cut by 1 base and J by 1 base, with 15 bases left in between. The CDR3 loop spans 16 amino acids. The CDR3 protein is CASSLTLRTGSYEQYF. The CDR3 nucleotides read TGCGCCAGCAGCTTGACTCTTAGAACGGGGTCCTACGAGCAGTACTTC. The full variable domain, completed using reference TRBV5-1 and TRBJ2-7, is KAGVTQTPRYLIKTRGQQVTLSCSPISGHRSVSWYQQTPGQGLQFLFEYFSETQRNKGNFPGRFSGRQFSNSRSEMNVSTLELGDSALYLCASSLTLRTGSYEQYFGPGTRLTVT.

The gene calls are TRBV19 and TRBJ2-7, with 8 bases that match TRBD1. The V gene end was trimmed by 6 bases and the J gene end by 3 bases; junction bases not matched to a gene: 7. This CDR3 is 14 amino acids long. Per germline, CDR1 LNHDA and CDR2 SQIVND (reference sequence). The CDR3 sequence: CASSKFTGGYEQYF. For the CDR3, the DNA is TGTGCCAGTAGCAAGTTTACAGGGGGCTACGAGCAGTACTTC.